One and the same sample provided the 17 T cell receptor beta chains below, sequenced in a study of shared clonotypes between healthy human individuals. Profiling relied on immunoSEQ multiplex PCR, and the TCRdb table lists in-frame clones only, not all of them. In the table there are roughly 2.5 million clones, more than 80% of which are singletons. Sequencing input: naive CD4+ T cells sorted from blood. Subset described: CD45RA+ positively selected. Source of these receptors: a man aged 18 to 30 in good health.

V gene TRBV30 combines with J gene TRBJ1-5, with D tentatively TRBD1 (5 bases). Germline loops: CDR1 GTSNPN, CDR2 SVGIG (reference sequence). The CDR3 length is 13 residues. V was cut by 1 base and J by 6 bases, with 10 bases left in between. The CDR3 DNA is TGTGCCTGGAGTGGGGGCGACATTCAGCCCCAGCATTTT. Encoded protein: CAWSGGDIQPQHF.

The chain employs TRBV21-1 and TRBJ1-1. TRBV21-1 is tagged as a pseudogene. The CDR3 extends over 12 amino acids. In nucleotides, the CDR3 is TGTGCCAGCAGAAATCCGGGCACTGAAGCTTTCTTT. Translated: CASRNPGTEAFF.

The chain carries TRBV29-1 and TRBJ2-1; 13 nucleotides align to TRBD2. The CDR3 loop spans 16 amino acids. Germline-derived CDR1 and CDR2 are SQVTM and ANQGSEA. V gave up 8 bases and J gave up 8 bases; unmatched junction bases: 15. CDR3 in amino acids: CSFLLIPGLAGYEQFF. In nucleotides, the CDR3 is TGCAGCTTCTTATTAATCCCGGGACTAGCGGGGTATGAGCAGTTCTTC.

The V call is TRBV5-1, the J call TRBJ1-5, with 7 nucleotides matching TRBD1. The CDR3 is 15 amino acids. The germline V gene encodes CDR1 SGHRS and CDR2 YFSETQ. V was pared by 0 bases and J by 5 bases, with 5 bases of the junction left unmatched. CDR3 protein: CASSLGQGQYQPQHF. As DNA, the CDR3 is TGCGCCAGCAGCTTGGGCCAGGGACAGTATCAGCCCCAGCATTTT.

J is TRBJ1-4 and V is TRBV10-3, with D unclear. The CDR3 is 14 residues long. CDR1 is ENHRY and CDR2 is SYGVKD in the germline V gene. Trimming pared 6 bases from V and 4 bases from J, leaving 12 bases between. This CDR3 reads CAISPDGINEKLFF. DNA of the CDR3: TGTGCCATCAGCCCAGACGGGATTAATGAAAAACTGTTTTTT.

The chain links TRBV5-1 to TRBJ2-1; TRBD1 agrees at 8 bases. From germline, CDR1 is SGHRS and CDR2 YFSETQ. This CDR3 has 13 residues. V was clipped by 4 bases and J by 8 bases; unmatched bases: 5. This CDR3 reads CASSRGQADEQFF. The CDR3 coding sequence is TGCGCCAGCAGCCGGGGACAGGCGGATGAGCAGTTCTTC.

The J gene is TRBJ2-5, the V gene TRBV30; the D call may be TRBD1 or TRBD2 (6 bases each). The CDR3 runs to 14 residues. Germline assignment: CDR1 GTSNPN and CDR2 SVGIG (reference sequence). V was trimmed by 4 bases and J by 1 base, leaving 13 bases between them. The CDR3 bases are TGTGCCTGGAACACACGGGGGCCCCAAGAGACCCAGTACTTC. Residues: CAWNTRGPQETQYF.

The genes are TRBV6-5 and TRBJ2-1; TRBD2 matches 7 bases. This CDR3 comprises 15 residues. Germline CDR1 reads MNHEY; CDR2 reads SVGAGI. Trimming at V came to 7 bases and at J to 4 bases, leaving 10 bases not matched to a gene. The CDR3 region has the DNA TGTGCCAGCACCTCCGGGACTACCCAATACAATGAGCAGTTCTTC. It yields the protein CASTSGTTQYNEQFF.

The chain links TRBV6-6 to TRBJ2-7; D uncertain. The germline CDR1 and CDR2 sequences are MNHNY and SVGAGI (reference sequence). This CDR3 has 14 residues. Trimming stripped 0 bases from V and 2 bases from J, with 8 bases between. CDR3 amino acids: CASSYSSETYEQYF. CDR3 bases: TGTGCCAGCAGTTACTCGAGCGAAACCTACGAGCAGTACTTC.

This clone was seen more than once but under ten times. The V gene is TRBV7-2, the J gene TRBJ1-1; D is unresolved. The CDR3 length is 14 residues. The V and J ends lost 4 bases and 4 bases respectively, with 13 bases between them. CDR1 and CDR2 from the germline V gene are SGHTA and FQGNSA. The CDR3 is CASSSPGMFTEAFF. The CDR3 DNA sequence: TGTGCCAGCAGCTCGCCGGGAATGTTCACTGAAGCTTTCTTT.

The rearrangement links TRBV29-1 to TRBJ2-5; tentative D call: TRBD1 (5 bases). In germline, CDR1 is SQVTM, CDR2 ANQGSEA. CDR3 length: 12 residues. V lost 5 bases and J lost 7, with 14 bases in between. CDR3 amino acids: CSVKLFTGTQYF. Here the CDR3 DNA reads TGCAGCGTTAAACTATTCACAGGGACCCAGTACTTC.

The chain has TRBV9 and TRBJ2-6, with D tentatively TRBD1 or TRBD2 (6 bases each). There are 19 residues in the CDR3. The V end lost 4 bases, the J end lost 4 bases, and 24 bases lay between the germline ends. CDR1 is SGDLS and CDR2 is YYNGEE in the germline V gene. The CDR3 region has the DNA TGTGCCAGCAGCCCCCGGACCTCTCCGGGGGCGGCGGGGGCCAACGTCCTGACTTTC. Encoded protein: CASSPRTSPGAAGANVLTF.

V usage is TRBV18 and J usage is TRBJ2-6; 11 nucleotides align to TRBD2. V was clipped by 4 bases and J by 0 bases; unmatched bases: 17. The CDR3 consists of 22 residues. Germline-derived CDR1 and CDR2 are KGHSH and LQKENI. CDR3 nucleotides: TGTGCCAGCTCACTCTTTGACAGGCGAACTAGCGGGAGCGTCTCTGGGGCCAACGTCCTGACTTTC. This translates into CASSLFDRRTSGSVSGANVLTF.

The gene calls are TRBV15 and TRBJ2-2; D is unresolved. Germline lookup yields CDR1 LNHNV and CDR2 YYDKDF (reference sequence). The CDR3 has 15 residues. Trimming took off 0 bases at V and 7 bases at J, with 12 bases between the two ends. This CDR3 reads CATSRDLLRYGELFF. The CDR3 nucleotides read TGTGCCACCAGCAGAGATCTCCTTCGATACGGGGAGCTGTTTTTT.

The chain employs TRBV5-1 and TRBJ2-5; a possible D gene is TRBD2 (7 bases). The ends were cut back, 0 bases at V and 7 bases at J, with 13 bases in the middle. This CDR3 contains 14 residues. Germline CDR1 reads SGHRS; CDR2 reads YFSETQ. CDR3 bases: TGCGCCAGCAGCTTGGACGGGGGGCCCGGGACCCAGTACTTC. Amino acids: CASSLDGGPGTQYF.

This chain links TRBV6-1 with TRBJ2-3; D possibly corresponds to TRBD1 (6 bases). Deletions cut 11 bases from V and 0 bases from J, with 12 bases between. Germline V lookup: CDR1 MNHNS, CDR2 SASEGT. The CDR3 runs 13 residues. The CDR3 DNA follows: TGTGCCGCCCAGGGGTCTAGCACAGATACGCAGTATTTT. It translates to CAAQGSSTDTQYF.

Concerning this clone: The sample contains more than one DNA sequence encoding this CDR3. This chain's CDR3 is CASSSDGYEQYF. The CDR3 DNA follows: TGTGCCAGCAGCTCCGACGGCTACGAGCAGTACTTC. The chain has TRBV7-9 and TRBJ2-7; D is unclear. The CDR3 has 12 amino acids. Per germline, CDR1 SEHNR and CDR2 FQNEAQ (reference sequence). V was pared by 4 bases and J by 3 bases, with 7 bases between.